The rows below give T cell receptor beta chains drawn from one sample of a study of blood T cells in healthy people across ages. TCRdb processed the 5' RACE reads anew with MiXCR; each CDR3 protein has one entry. Here the sample spans roughly 1,500,000 distinct CDR3 sequences, about 35% being singletons. Source material: blood. All receptors come from a woman in her twenties or thirties in good health. Each CDR3 is given with its conserved first and last residue. A D gene is named only where the DNA matches it firmly. Expanded clones get a size class; other rows say once, few or many, or leave the size out.

D gene: TRBD1
clone size: once
V gene: TRBV7-2
J gene: TRBJ2-1
CDR3 protein: CARSGRDRGLGEQFF
CDR3 DNA: TGTGCCAGGAGCGGAAGGGACAGGGGATTAGGGGAGCAGTTCTTC

D gene: .
clone size: many
V gene: TRBV29-1
J gene: TRBJ2-7
CDR3 protein: CSAWGVEQYF
CDR3 DNA: TGCAGCGCCTGGGGGGTCGAGCAGTACTTC

D gene: .
clone size: many
V gene: TRBV7-2
J gene: TRBJ2-2
CDR3 protein: CAGGRGQGTGELFF
CDR3 DNA: TGTGCCGGAGGGAGGGGACAAGGGACCGGGGAGCTGTTTTTT

D gene: TRBD2
clone size: .
V gene: TRBV28
J gene: TRBJ2-4
CDR3 protein: CASSLAGGGDKNIQYF
CDR3 DNA: TGTGCCAGCAGTTTAGCGGGAGGGGGGGACAAAAACATTCAGTACTTC

D gene: .
clone size: .
V gene: TRBV5-1
J gene: TRBJ1-6
CDR3 protein: CASSLAGTVNSPLHF
CDR3 DNA: TGCGCCAGCAGCTTGGCGGGGACGGTTAATTCACCCCTCCACTTT

D gene: .
clone size: few
V gene: TRBV3-1
J gene: TRBJ2-1
CDR3 protein: CASSQDLARREGEQFF
CDR3 DNA: TGTGCCAGCAGCCAAGATCTAGCCCGGCGGGAAGGTGAGCAGTTCTTC

D gene: TRBD1
clone size: .
V gene: TRBV20-1
J gene: TRBJ2-7
CDR3 protein: CSQWGTGVQGQQYF
CDR3 DNA: TGCAGCCAATGGGGGACAGGGGTCCAAGGGCAGCAGTACTTC

D gene: .
clone size: .
V gene: TRBV29-1
J gene: TRBJ1-3
CDR3 protein: CSVDVGHSNTIYF
CDR3 DNA: TGCAGCGTTGACGTGGGACACTCAAACACCATATATTTT

D gene: .
clone size: few
V gene: TRBV9
J gene: TRBJ2-5
CDR3 protein: CASSVVSVGEQYF
CDR3 DNA: TGTGCCAGCAGCGTAGTAAGCGTGGGGGAGCAGTACTTC

D gene: .
clone size: .
V gene: TRBV18
J gene: TRBJ2-2
CDR3 protein: CASSELMNTGELFF
CDR3 DNA: TGTGCCAGCTCTGAACTAATGAACACCGGGGAGCTGTTTTTT

D gene: .
clone size: .
V gene: TRBV11-2
J gene: TRBJ2-2
CDR3 protein: CASSLGYQVAGELFF
CDR3 DNA: TGTGCCAGCAGCTTAGGCTACCAGGTCGCCGGGGAGCTGTTTTTT

D gene: TRBD2
clone size: few
V gene: TRBV4-2
J gene: TRBJ2-7
CDR3 protein: CASSQEEAGSTYEQYF
CDR3 DNA: TGTGCCAGCAGCCAAGAGGAAGCGGGGAGTACCTACGAGCAGTACTTC

D gene: .
clone size: few
V gene: TRBV11-2
J gene: TRBJ2-1
CDR3 protein: CASSFGRAGLYNEQFF
CDR3 DNA: TGTGCCAGCAGCTTCGGTCGGGCGGGGCTGTACAATGAGCAGTTCTTC

D gene: .
clone size: .
V gene: TRBV4-2
J gene: TRBJ2-1
CDR3 protein: CASGVAHSYNKQFF
CDR3 DNA: TGTGCCAGCGGGGTGGCCCACTCCTACAATAAGCAGTTCTTC

D gene: .
clone size: many
V gene: TRBV12-3/TRBV12-4
J gene: TRBJ2-1
CDR3 protein: CASSFRGRGHRADEQFF
CDR3 DNA: TGTGCCAGCAGTTTTCGAGGGCGAGGGCACCGGGCGGATGAGCAGTTCTTC

D gene: TRBD1
clone size: many
V gene: TRBV7-6
J gene: TRBJ2-7
CDR3 protein: CASWGRDRGSHEQYF
CDR3 DNA: TGTGCCAGCTGGGGGAGGGACAGGGGGTCCCACGAGCAGTACTTC

D gene: TRBD2
clone size: few
V gene: TRBV5-1
J gene: TRBJ2-4
CDR3 protein: CASSSGTSGGAKNIQYF
CDR3 DNA: TGCGCCAGCAGTAGCGGGACGTCCGGGGGAGCCAAAAACATTCAGTACTTC

D gene: .
clone size: .
V gene: TRBV12-3/TRBV12-4
J gene: TRBJ2-7
CDR3 protein: CASSINGYEQYF
CDR3 DNA: TGTGCCAGCAGTATTAATGGATACGAGCAGTACTTC

D gene: TRBD2
clone size: few
V gene: TRBV5-1
J gene: TRBJ2-5
CDR3 protein: CASSPTLAGAQETQYF
CDR3 DNA: TGCGCCAGCAGCCCCACACTAGCGGGGGCTCAAGAGACCCAGTACTTC

D gene: TRBD2
clone size: .
V gene: TRBV20-1
J gene: TRBJ2-5
CDR3 protein: CSAGEAGGLETQYF
CDR3 DNA: TGCAGTGCTGGGGAAGCGGGGGGGCTTGAGACCCAGTACTTC

D gene: TRBD1
clone size: .
V gene: TRBV15
J gene: TRBJ1-2
CDR3 protein: CATSRERGLKDGYTF
CDR3 DNA: TGTGCCACCAGCAGAGAAAGGGGGCTAAAGGATGGCTACACCTTC

D gene: .
clone size: once
V gene: TRBV5-5
J gene: TRBJ2-5
CDR3 protein: CASSWGRQGKTQYF
CDR3 DNA: TGTGCCAGCAGCTGGGGTCGGCAGGGGAAGACCCAGTACTTC

D gene: .
clone size: .
V gene: TRBV5-1
J gene: TRBJ2-5
CDR3 protein: CASRDSFEGEQYF
CDR3 DNA: TGCGCCAGCAGGGACAGCTTTGAGGGGGAGCAGTACTTC

D gene: .
clone size: .
V gene: TRBV7-3
J gene: TRBJ2-2
CDR3 protein: CAVSPNGANTGELFF
CDR3 DNA: TGTGCCGTCAGCCCAAACGGGGCTAACACCGGGGAGCTGTTTTTT

D gene: TRBD1
clone size: once
V gene: TRBV27
J gene: TRBJ2-1
CDR3 protein: CASSLSGHRGDNEQFF
CDR3 DNA: TGTGCCAGCAGTTTATCGGGTCACAGGGGCGACAATGAGCAGTTCTTC

D gene: .
clone size: .
V gene: TRBV30
J gene: TRBJ1-1
CDR3 protein: CAWSLAGPTEAFF
CDR3 DNA: TGTGCCTGGAGTTTAGCCGGGCCCACTGAAGCTTTCTTT

D gene: .
clone size: .
V gene: TRBV10-3
J gene: TRBJ1-4
CDR3 protein: CAISESTGVTREKLFF
CDR3 DNA: TGTGCCATCAGTGAGTCAACGGGTGTCACGCGGGAAAAACTGTTTTTT

D gene: .
clone size: .
V gene: TRBV30
J gene: TRBJ2-5
CDR3 protein: CAWTASGNEQYF
CDR3 DNA: TGTGCCTGGACTGCCTCTGGGAATGAGCAGTACTTC

D gene: TRBD1
clone size: few
V gene: TRBV5-1
J gene: TRBJ2-1
CDR3 protein: CASSYAGTGGSEQFF
CDR3 DNA: TGCGCCAGCAGCTATGCCGGGACAGGGGGCAGTGAGCAGTTCTTC

D gene: TRBD1
clone size: few
V gene: TRBV6-6
J gene: TRBJ1-1
CDR3 protein: CASSYSVTGAEAFF
CDR3 DNA: TGTGCCAGCAGTTACTCGGTGACAGGGGCTGAAGCTTTCTTT

D gene: TRBD2
clone size: many
V gene: TRBV20-1
J gene: TRBJ2-3
CDR3 protein: CSARDLGGKLAGTDTQYF
CDR3 DNA: TGCAGTGCTAGAGATCTGGGCGGGAAACTAGCGGGCACAGATACGCAGTATTTT

D gene: TRBD1
clone size: once
V gene: TRBV6-2/TRBV6-3
J gene: TRBJ2-1
CDR3 protein: CASRRQDRASYNEQFF
CDR3 DNA: TGTGCCAGCAGGCGACAGGACAGGGCATCCTACAATGAGCAGTTCTTC

D gene: .
clone size: few
V gene: TRBV7-8
J gene: TRBJ2-7
CDR3 protein: CASTSQNPIAKSDEQYF
CDR3 DNA: TGTGCCAGCACCTCACAAAATCCGATCGCTAAGTCTGACGAGCAGTACTTC

D gene: TRBD1
clone size: .
V gene: TRBV4-1
J gene: TRBJ2-4
CDR3 protein: CASSQGDSAWGNIQYF
CDR3 DNA: TGCGCCAGCAGCCAAGGGGACAGTGCTTGGGGAAACATTCAGTACTTC

D gene: TRBD1
clone size: few
V gene: TRBV15
J gene: TRBJ1-5
CDR3 protein: CATSRETRDRGNQPQHF
CDR3 DNA: TGTGCCACCAGCAGAGAGACCCGGGACAGAGGGAATCAGCCCCAGCATTTT

D gene: .
clone size: many
V gene: TRBV4-1
J gene: TRBJ2-5
CDR3 protein: CASSQVRRVGGETQYF
CDR3 DNA: TGCGCCAGCAGCCAAGTCCGACGGGTCGGAGGGGAGACCCAGTACTTC

D gene: TRBD1
clone size: few
V gene: TRBV20-1
J gene: TRBJ1-5
CDR3 protein: CSARDPGGSKPQHF
CDR3 DNA: TGCAGTGCTAGAGATCCAGGGGGTTCGAAGCCCCAGCATTTT

D gene: TRBD2
clone size: many
V gene: TRBV6-1
J gene: TRBJ2-1
CDR3 protein: CASSLSGRAYNEQFF
CDR3 DNA: TGTGCCAGCAGTTTGAGCGGGAGGGCCTACAATGAGCAGTTCTTC

D gene: .
clone size: .
V gene: TRBV6-6
J gene: TRBJ2-7
CDR3 protein: CASNREIYNEQYF
CDR3 DNA: TGTGCCAGCAACCGGGAGATCTACAATGAGCAGTACTTC

D gene: .
clone size: .
V gene: TRBV27
J gene: TRBJ2-5
CDR3 protein: CASSPSRDPFRPQYF
CDR3 DNA: TGTGCCAGCAGTCCATCTAGGGACCCCTTCCGCCCCCAGTACTTC

D gene: .
clone size: many
V gene: TRBV29-1
J gene: TRBJ2-7
CDR3 protein: CSVVLSGYEQYF
CDR3 DNA: TGCAGCGTTGTCCTTAGCGGATACGAGCAGTACTTC

D gene: .
clone size: .
V gene: TRBV2
J gene: TRBJ2-1
CDR3 protein: CASSDEGSSYNEQFF
CDR3 DNA: TGTGCCAGCAGTGATGAGGGCTCCTCCTACAATGAGCAGTTCTTC

D gene: .
clone size: .
V gene: TRBV9
J gene: TRBJ2-2
CDR3 protein: CASSVDLSGELFF
CDR3 DNA: TGTGCCAGCAGCGTAGATTTGTCCGGGGAGCTGTTTTTT

D gene: .
clone size: .
V gene: TRBV11-2
J gene: TRBJ2-7
CDR3 protein: CASSLSRDVGEQYF
CDR3 DNA: TGTGCCAGCAGCTTAAGCCGGGACGTCGGGGAGCAGTACTTC

D gene: .
clone size: .
V gene: TRBV2
J gene: TRBJ1-1
CDR3 protein: CASSEGLGANTEAFF
CDR3 DNA: TGTGCCAGCAGTGAAGGGCTGGGAGCGAACACTGAAGCTTTCTTT

D gene: .
clone size: few
V gene: TRBV29-1
J gene: TRBJ1-1
CDR3 protein: CASLGGTEAFF
CDR3 DNA: TGCGCCTCCTTAGGGGGCACTGAAGCTTTCTTT

D gene: .
clone size: .
V gene: TRBV9
J gene: TRBJ1-1
CDR3 protein: CASSVSAGDTEAFF
CDR3 DNA: TGTGCCAGCAGCGTATCGGCAGGGGACACTGAAGCTTTCTTT

D gene: TRBD1
clone size: few
V gene: TRBV15
J gene: TRBJ2-7
CDR3 protein: CATSTGDRYEQYF
CDR3 DNA: TGTGCCACCAGCACCGGGGACAGGTACGAGCAGTACTTC

D gene: .
clone size: .
V gene: TRBV27
J gene: TRBJ1-2
CDR3 protein: CASSFLRGGYGYTF
CDR3 DNA: TGTGCCAGCAGTTTTCTGCGGGGGGGCTATGGCTACACCTTC

D gene: .
clone size: few
V gene: TRBV5-1
J gene: TRBJ2-3
CDR3 protein: CASGLAPLITDTQYF
CDR3 DNA: TGCGCCAGCGGGCTAGCGCCCCTAATCACAGATACGCAGTATTTT

D gene: .
clone size: .
V gene: TRBV6-5
J gene: TRBJ1-5
CDR3 protein: CASSYSMRTEYSNQPQHF
CDR3 DNA: TGTGCCAGCAGTTACTCGATGCGGACAGAGTATAGCAATCAGCCCCAGCATTTT

D gene: .
clone size: .
V gene: TRBV3-1
J gene: TRBJ2-5
CDR3 protein: CASSQVGLVTYQETQYF
CDR3 DNA: TGTGCCAGCAGCCAAGTGGGTCTGGTAACGTACCAAGAGACCCAGTACTTC

D gene: .
clone size: many
V gene: TRBV20-1
J gene: TRBJ1-1
CDR3 protein: CSARDPGNTEAFF
CDR3 DNA: TGCAGTGCTAGAGATCCAGGGAACACTGAAGCTTTCTTT

D gene: .
clone size: .
V gene: TRBV6-6
J gene: TRBJ1-5
CDR3 protein: CASSSRDRLGNQPQHF
CDR3 DNA: TGTGCCAGCAGTTCGAGGGACCGCCTGGGCAATCAGCCCCAGCATTTT

D gene: TRBD2
clone size: once
V gene: TRBV4-2
J gene: TRBJ2-7
CDR3 protein: CAGSQEGGRGYEQYF
CDR3 DNA: TGTGCCGGCAGCCAAGAGGGCGGGAGAGGTTACGAGCAGTACTTC

D gene: .
clone size: .
V gene: TRBV27
J gene: TRBJ2-5
CDR3 protein: CASSFEGNSQETQYF
CDR3 DNA: TGTGCCAGCAGTTTTGAGGGTAACAGCCAAGAGACCCAGTACTTC

D gene: .
clone size: .
V gene: TRBV30
J gene: TRBJ2-5
CDR3 protein: CAWGRVGETQYF
CDR3 DNA: TGTGCCTGGGGACGGGTGGGGGAGACCCAGTACTTC